Here is one T cell receptor beta chain with its context. This sample was taken from a study of cytomegalovirus exposure and HLA in healthy donors. CDR1 is LNHDA, CDR2 SQIVND, per germline (reference sequence). The trim removed 5 bases at V and 4 bases at J, leaving 13 bases unmatched. The length of the CDR3 is 16 residues. Both 60 Vbeta primers and 13 Jbeta primers went into the PCR. Sequencing used immunoSEQ multiplex PCR; TCRdb keeps in-frame clones, though not all of them. The table lists around 150,000 clones, approximately 80% of them singletons. The material sequenced was PBMCs. This rearrangement joins TRBV19 to TRBJ2-7; TRBD1 aligns across 8 bases. The source is a woman between 18 and 30 years old in good health and CMV-seronegative. CDR3: CASSYQSGQVLYEQYF. CDR3 DNA sequence: TGTGCCAGTAGTTACCAATCGGGACAGGTCCTATACGAGCAGTACTTC.